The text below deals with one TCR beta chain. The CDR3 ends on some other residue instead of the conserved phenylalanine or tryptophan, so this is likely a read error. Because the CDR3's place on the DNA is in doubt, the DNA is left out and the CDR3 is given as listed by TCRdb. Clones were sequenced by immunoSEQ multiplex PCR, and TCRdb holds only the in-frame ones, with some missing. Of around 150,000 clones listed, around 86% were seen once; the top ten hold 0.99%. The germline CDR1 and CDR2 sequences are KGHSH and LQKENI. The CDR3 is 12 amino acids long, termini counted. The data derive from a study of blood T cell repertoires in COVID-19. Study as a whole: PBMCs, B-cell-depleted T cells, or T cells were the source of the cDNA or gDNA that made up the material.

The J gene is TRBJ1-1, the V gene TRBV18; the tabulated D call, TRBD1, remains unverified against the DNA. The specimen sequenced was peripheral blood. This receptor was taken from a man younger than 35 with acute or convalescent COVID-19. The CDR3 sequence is CASSSDTNRAFG.